These T cell receptor beta chains were read from a single sample in a study of blood T cell repertoires in COVID-19. The repertoire was sequenced with immunoSEQ multiplex PCR; TCRdb's copy has only in-frame clones and lacks some. The profile shows 55,000 to 75,000 clones, roughly 81% of them singletons. Sequenced: peripheral blood. These receptors all stem from a human donor in a cohort sampled during active COVID-19. CDR3s include the opening cysteine and the closing phenylalanine or tryptophan. Each record gives: D gene, V gene, J gene, CDR3 protein, CDR3 DNA. D genes are given only for firm matches.

d_gene: TRBD1
v_gene: TRBV7-3
j_gene: TRBJ2-5
CDR3aa: CASSPGTGGGETQYF
CDR3nt: TGTGCCAGCAGCCCCGGGACAGGGGGTGGAGAGACCCAGTACTTC

d_gene: TRBD2
v_gene: TRBV13
j_gene: TRBJ2-3
CDR3aa: CASSLREEDKDTQYF
CDR3nt: TGTGCCAGCAGCTTGCGGGAGGAGGATAAAGATACGCAGTATTTT

d_gene: NA
v_gene: TRBV15
j_gene: TRBJ2-2
CDR3aa: CATSKYRDTGELFF
CDR3nt: TGTGCCACCAGCAAGTACAGGGACACCGGGGAGCTGTTTTTT

d_gene: NA
v_gene: TRBV7-9
j_gene: TRBJ2-1
CDR3aa: CASSLELAEQFF
CDR3nt: TGTGCCAGCAGCTTAGAGCTAGCGGAGCAGTTCTTC

d_gene: NA
v_gene: TRBV10-1
j_gene: TRBJ1-3
CDR3aa: CASRRQSRNTIYF
CDR3nt: TGCGCCAGCAGACGACAATCGAGAAACACCATATATTTT

d_gene: TRBD2
v_gene: TRBV28
j_gene: TRBJ2-1
CDR3aa: CASGPGLAYPYGQFF
CDR3nt: TGTGCCAGCGGACCGGGACTAGCATACCCCTACGGGCAGTTCTTC

d_gene: TRBD1
v_gene: TRBV18
j_gene: TRBJ2-7
CDR3aa: CASSHPGQGHHEQYF
CDR3nt: TGTGCCAGCTCACACCCGGGACAGGGGCACCACGAGCAGTACTTC

d_gene: TRBD1
v_gene: TRBV19
j_gene: TRBJ1-2
CDR3aa: CASSNSYRGNLQDGYTF
CDR3nt: TGTGCCAGTAGTAACTCCTACAGGGGGAATCTCCAGGATGGCTACACCTTC

d_gene: NA
v_gene: TRBV14
j_gene: TRBJ1-1
CDR3aa: CASSQAGAEAFF
CDR3nt: TGTGCCAGCAGCCAAGCCGGGGCTGAAGCTTTCTTT

d_gene: NA
v_gene: TRBV11-3
j_gene: TRBJ2-1
CDR3aa: CASSTGSSYNEQFF
CDR3nt: TGTGCCAGCAGCACGGGGAGCTCCTACAATGAGCAGTTCTTC

d_gene: NA
v_gene: TRBV9
j_gene: TRBJ1-1
CDR3aa: CASSPSTGNTEAFF
CDR3nt: TGTGCCAGCAGCCCCTCTACTGGGAACACTGAAGCTTTCTTT

d_gene: NA
v_gene: TRBV11-2
j_gene: TRBJ2-7
CDR3aa: CASSAWDKSRYEQYF
CDR3nt: TGTGCCAGCAGCGCGTGGGACAAAAGTCGGTACGAGCAGTACTTC

d_gene: NA
v_gene: TRBV7-2
j_gene: TRBJ2-1
CDR3aa: CASSPGQMQFF
CDR3nt: TGTGCCAGCAGCCCCGGACAGATGCAGTTCTTC